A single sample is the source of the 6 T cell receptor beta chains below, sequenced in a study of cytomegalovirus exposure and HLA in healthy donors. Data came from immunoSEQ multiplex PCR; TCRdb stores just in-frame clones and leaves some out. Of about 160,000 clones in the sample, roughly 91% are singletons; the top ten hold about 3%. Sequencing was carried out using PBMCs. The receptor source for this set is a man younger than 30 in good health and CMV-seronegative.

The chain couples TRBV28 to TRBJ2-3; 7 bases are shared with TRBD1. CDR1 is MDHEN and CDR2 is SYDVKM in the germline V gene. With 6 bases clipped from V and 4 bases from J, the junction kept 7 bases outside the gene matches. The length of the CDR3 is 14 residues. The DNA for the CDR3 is TGTGCCAGCAGCCTGACAGGGAACGCAGATACGCAGTATTTT. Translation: CASSLTGNADTQYF.

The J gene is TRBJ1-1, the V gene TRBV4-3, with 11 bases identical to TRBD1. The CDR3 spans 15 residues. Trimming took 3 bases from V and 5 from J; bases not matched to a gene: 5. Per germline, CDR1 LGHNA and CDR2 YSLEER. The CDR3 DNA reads TGCGCCAGCAGCCACGCCGGGACAGGGGGGACTGAAGCTTTCTTT. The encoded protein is CASSHAGTGGTEAFF.

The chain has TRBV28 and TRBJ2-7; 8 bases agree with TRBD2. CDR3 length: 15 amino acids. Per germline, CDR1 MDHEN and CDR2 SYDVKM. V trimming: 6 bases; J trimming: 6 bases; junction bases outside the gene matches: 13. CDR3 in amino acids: CASSPFPAGVGEQYF. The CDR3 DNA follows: TGTGCCAGCAGCCCATTTCCAGCGGGAGTGGGCGAGCAGTACTTC.

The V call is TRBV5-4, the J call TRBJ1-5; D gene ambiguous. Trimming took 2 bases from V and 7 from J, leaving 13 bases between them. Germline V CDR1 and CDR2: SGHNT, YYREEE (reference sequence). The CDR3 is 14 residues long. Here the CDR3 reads CASSLYGTRQPQHF. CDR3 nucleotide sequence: TGTGCCAGCAGCTTATACGGCACTAGGCAGCCCCAGCATTTT.

The CDR3 sequence: CASSSRQGNHEQYV. As DNA, the CDR3 is TGTGCCAGCAGCTCACGACAGGGGAACCACGAGCAGTACGTC. The chain joins TRBV7-9 to TRBJ2-7, with 8 bases fitting TRBD1. The germline V gene encodes CDR1 SEHNR and CDR2 FQNEAQ (reference sequence). The CDR3 totals 14 residues. Trimming removed 4 bases from V and 5 bases from J; junction bases left unmatched: 7.

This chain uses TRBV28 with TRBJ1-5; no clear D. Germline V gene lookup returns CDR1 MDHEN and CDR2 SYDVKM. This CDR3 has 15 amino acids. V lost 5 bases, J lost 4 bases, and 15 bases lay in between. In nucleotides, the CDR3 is TGTGCCAGCAGTCCCCCGACAAGAGGGAATCAGCCCCAGCATTTT. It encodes CASSPPTRGNQPQHF.